This T cell receptor (beta chain) derives from a study of tumor-infiltrating lymphocytes in primary liver carcinoma. Production of TCR beta cDNA used roughly 500 ng total RNA together with a constant-region primer. Slightly modified ARM-PCR with three nested multiplex PCR rounds yielded TCR beta libraries. A C-beta reverse primer and TRBV1-TRBV30 forward primers served in each of the first two PCR rounds, at 9 to 11 cycles apiece. A single record per CDR3 protein comes from TCRdb applying MiXCR to the multiplex PCR reads. The sample yields approximately 37,000 distinct CDR3 sequences, under 75% seen once. Co-extracted RNA and DNA came from roughly 20-30 mg of unsorted bulk tissue. Tumor samples were assessed, and every one had over 85% viable tumor cells. Germline V CDR1 and CDR2: LGHNA, YNFKEQ. The CDR3 is 16 amino acids. With regard to this clonotype: A read error may account for a junction end that differs from germline.

The chain uses TRBV4-2 and TRBJ2-1, with 9 bases identical to TRBD2. Sequencing used liver tumor tissue from sampling region 4. Indicated subset: tumor region T4, right-lateral pole. The clonotype comes from a man aged 35 to 55 with primary liver carcinoma and hepatitis B virus infection. Here the CDR3 reads CASSHTTGGRDNEQFF. The CDR3 coding sequence is TGTGCCAGCAGCCATACGACTGGCGGGAGGGACAATGAACAGTTCTTC.